This T cell receptor beta chain was retrieved from a study of blood T cell repertoires in COVID-19. Here immunoSEQ multiplex PCR was the method, and the copy in TCRdb shows in-frame clones only, minus some. The sample yields a few hundred thousand clones, 90% seen once. V shed 1 base and J shed 4 bases, with 11 bases lying between them. Germline assignment: CDR1 LGHDT and CDR2 YNNKEL (reference sequence). The CDR3 loop spans 15 amino acids. The sample taken for sequencing was peripheral blood. This chain connects TRBV3-1 (or the pseudogene TRBV3-2) to TRBJ1-5, with no clear D. The sequence came from a woman in her 30s with COVID-19, enrolled during active disease. The CDR3 region is CASSQGPGRNQPQHF. For the CDR3, the DNA is TGTGCCAGCAGCCAAGGACCGGGGAGGAATCAGCCCCAGCATTTT.